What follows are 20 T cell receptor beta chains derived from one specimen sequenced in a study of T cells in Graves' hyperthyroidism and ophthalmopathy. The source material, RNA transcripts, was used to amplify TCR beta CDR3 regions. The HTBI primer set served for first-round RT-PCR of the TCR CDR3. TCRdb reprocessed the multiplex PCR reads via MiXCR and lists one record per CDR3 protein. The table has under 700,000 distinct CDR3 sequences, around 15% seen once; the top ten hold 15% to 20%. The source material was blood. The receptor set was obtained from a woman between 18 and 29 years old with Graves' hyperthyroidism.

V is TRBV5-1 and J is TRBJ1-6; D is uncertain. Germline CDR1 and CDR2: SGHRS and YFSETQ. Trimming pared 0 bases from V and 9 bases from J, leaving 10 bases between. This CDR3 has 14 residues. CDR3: CASSLAPLGSPLHF. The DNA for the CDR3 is TGCGCCAGCAGCTTGGCGCCTCTGGGTTCACCCCTCCACTTT. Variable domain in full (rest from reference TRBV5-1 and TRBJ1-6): KAGVTQTPRYLIKTRGQQVTLSCSPISGHRSVSWYQQTPGQGLQFLFEYFSETQRNKGNFPGRFSGRQFSNSRSEMNVSTLELGDSALYLCASSLAPLGSPLHFGNGTRLTVT.

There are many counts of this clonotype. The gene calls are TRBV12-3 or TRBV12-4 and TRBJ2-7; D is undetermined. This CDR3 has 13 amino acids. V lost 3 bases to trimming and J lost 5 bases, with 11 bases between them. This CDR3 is CASSFLPGNEQYF. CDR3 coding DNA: TGTGCCAGCAGTTTCCTCCCTGGAAACGAGCAGTACTTC.

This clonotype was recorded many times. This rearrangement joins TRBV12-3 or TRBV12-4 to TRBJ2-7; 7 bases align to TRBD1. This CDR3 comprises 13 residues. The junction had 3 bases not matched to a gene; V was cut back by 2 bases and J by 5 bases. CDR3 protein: CASSLRQGDEQYF. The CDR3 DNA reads TGTGCCAGCAGTTTACGACAGGGAGACGAGCAGTACTTC.

The CDR3 region has the DNA TGTGCCACTAACCTTGGAAGGGGCTTCAATGAGCAGTACTTC. This sequence encodes CATNLGRGFNEQYF. The V and J genes are TRBV6-1 and TRBJ2-1; D is perhaps TRBD1 (5 bases). The J call may be wrong; the DNA end is better matched by TRBJ2-7. This CDR3 has 14 amino acids. CDR1 and CDR2 (germline): MNHNS, SASEGT.

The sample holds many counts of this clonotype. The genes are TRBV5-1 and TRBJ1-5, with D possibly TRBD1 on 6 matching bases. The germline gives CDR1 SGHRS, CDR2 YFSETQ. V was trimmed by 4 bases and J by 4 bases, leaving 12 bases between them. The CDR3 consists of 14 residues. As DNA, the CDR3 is TGCGCCAGCAGCGTACAGGGTGGGAATCAGCCCCAGCATTTT. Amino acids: CASSVQGGNQPQHF.

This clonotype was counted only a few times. In DNA, the CDR3 is TGCGCCAGCAGCTATAGCGGGAGTGAGACAGATACGCAGTATTTT. It specifies CASSYSGSETDTQYF. The J gene is TRBJ2-3, the V gene TRBV4-1; 9 nucleotides line up with TRBD2. Unmatched junction bases numbered 6, after V lost 5 bases and J lost 3 bases. CDR1 is MGHRA, CDR2 YSYEKL, per germline. This CDR3 contains 15 residues.

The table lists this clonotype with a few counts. DNA for the CDR3: TGTGCCAGCAGCTTGTTAATCATGGAAGGGAATCAGCCCCAGCATTTT. It encodes CASSLLIMEGNQPQHF. V and J are TRBV5-6 and TRBJ1-5; unclear D gene. V lost 1 base and J 4 bases, leaving 15 bases between the germline ends. Looked up from germline, CDR1 is SGHDT and CDR2 is YYEEEE. The CDR3 totals 16 residues.

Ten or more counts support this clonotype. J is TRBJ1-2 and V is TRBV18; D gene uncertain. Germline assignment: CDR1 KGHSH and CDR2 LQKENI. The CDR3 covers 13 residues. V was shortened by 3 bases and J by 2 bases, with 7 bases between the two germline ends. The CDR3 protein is CASSPKENYGYTF. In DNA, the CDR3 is TGTGCCAGCTCACCCAAGGAGAACTATGGCTACACCTTC.

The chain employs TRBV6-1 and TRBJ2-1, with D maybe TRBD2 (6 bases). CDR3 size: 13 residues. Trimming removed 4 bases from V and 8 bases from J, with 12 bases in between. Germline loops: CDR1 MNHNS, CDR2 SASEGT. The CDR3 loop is CASSVSRGYEQFF. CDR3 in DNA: TGTGCCAGCAGTGTTTCGCGGGGTTATGAGCAGTTCTTC.

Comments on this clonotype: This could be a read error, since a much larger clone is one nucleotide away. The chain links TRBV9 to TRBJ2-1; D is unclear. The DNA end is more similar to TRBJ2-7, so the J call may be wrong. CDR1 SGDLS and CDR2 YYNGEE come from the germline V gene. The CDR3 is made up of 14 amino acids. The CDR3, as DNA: TGTGCCAGCAGCGTAGCCCCGAACCAGAATGAGCAGTACTTC. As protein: CASSVAPNQNEQYF.

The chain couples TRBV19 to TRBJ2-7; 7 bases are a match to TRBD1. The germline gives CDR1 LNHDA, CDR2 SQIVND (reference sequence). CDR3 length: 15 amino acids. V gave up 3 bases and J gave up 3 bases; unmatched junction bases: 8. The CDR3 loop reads CASSMTRDSIYEQYF. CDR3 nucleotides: TGTGCCAGTAGTATGACCAGGGACAGCATCTACGAGCAGTACTTC.

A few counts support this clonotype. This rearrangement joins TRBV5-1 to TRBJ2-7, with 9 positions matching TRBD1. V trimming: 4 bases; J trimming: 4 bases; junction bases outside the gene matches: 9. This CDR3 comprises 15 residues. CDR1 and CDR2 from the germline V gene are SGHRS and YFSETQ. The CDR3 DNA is TGCGCCAGCAGCGTCTTACAGGGGGCTATTTACGAGCAGTACTTC. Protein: CASSVLQGAIYEQYF.

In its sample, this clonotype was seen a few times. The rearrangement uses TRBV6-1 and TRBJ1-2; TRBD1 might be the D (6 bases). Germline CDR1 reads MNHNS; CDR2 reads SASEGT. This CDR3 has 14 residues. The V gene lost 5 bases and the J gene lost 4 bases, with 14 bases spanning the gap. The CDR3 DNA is TGTGCCAGCAGTCCCGGGGGCGTCGGCTATGGCTACACCTTC. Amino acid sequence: CASSPGGVGYGYTF.

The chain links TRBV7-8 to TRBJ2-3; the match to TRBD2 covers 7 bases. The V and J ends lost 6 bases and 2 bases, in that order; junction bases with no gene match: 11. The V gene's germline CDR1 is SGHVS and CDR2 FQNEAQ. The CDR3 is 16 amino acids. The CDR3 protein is CASRSLGAGYTDTQYF. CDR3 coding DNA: TGTGCCAGCAGGTCGCTAGGAGCGGGGTACACAGATACGCAGTATTTT.

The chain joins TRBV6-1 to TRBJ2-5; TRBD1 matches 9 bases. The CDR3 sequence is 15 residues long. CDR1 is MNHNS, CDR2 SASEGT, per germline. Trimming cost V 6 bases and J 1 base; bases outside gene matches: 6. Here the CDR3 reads CASSRHRGPQETQYF. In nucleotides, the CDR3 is TGTGCCAGCAGCAGACACAGGGGGCCCCAAGAGACCCAGTACTTC.

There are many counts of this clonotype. The DNA of the CDR3 is TGTGCCAGCAGCCCGGGACTACTCAGACGGACAGATACGCAGTATTTT. Its protein product is CASSPGLLRRTDTQYF. This sequence joins TRBV9 and TRBJ2-3, with TRBD2 identical over 7 bases. The CDR3 runs 16 residues. Germline V gene lookup returns CDR1 SGDLS and CDR2 YYNGEE. The ends lost 4 bases at V and 3 bases at J; junction bases unmatched: 11.

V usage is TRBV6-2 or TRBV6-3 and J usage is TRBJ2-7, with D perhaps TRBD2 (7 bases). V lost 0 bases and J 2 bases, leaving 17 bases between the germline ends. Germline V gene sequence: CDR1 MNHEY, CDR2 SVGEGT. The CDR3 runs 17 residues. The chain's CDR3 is CASSYSDFAGAAYEQYF. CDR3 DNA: TGTGCCAGCAGTTACTCGGATTTCGCGGGGGCCGCCTACGAGCAGTACTTC.

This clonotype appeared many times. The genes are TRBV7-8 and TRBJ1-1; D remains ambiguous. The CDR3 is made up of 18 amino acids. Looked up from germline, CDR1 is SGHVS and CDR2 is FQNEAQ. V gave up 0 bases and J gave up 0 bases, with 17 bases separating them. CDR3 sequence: CASSLAPFFGKLNTEAFF. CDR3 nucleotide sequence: TGTGCCAGCAGCTTAGCGCCCTTTTTCGGCAAACTGAACACTGAAGCTTTCTTT.

CDR3 residues: CATSVTRGGTDTQYF. CDR3 DNA sequence: TGTGCCACCAGCGTAACCAGGGGTGGAACAGATACGCAGTATTTT. The chain has TRBV15 and TRBJ2-3; possibly TRBD1 for D (6 bases). Germline CDR1 and CDR2: LNHNV and YYDKDF (reference sequence). Between the trimmed V and J ends, which lost 5 bases and 3 bases, there was a span of 15 bases. There are 15 residues in the CDR3.

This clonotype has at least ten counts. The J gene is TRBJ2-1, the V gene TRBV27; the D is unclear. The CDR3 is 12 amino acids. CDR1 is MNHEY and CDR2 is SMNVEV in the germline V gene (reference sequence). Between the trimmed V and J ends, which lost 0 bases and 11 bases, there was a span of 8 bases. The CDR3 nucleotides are TGTGCCAGCAGTTTATCGGGAAATAAGCAGTTCTTC. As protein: CASSLSGNKQFF.